This T cell receptor (beta chain) was retrieved from a study of T cell repertoires in cytomegalovirus infection (dated by TCRdb to the late 2010s). With regard to the full study: Peptide stimulations targeted recently identified HLA-C-restricted CMV epitopes, whose presentation resists viral immunomodulation, together with well-studied HLA-B-restricted epitopes. Donor HLA type was relevant to the analysis, as public TCR beta signatures indicated carriage of CMV infection together with the matching HLA type. Findings and caveats that apply to the study as a whole: In the ex vivo response, HLA-C-restricted CMV-specific TCR beta clonotypes were dominant, and in two of eight donors the single most frequent clonotype came from this HLA-C-restricted group. Carriers of CMV infection plus the relevant HLA type were discriminated by the cumulative frequency of public TCR beta family members in the study cohort and in an independent roughly 400-donor cohort.

A single count supports this clonotype. Its antigen is still unknown. It has no much larger one-base neighbor in the sample; base qualities were not kept. On its own, one read is weak support. The listed sequencing device is Illumina HiSeq 1500. TCRdb passed the public sequencing reads through fastp at Q25 and MiXCR, retaining productive beta sequences. Each record represents a unique CDR3 protein, reported with the most common genes and DNA among its rows. The sample data list more than 110,000 distinct CDR3 sequences, and 30% to 40% of these were observed just once. The ten most abundant clones make up about 52% of the sample. Read against the paper, the sample's treatment or condition label means: in vitro stimulation with specific CMV peptide epitopes to enrich CMV-specific T cells. The CDR3, from cysteine to phenylalanine, totals 15 residues. Solely the CDR3 DNA is kept, with 45 bases framed from the first base. V was cut back by 0 bases and J by 1 base, leaving a gap of 9 bases between them. Via the germline V gene (reference sequence), CDR1 is DFQATT and CDR2 SNEGSKA.

This receptor was obtained from a human donor in good health (CMV status not recorded). Some clones in this sample may be carry-over from other donors' samples. Sequencing used CD8+ T cells from cultured PBMCs, obtained from culture after CMV antigen stimulation. The chain uses TRBV20-1 and TRBJ2-2; the D gene cannot be resolved reliably. The sequenced DNA is TGCAGTGCTAGAGATTTGGCGTTGAACACCGGGGAGCTGTTTTTT. Its protein reads: CSARDLALNTGELFF.